Described below is a single T cell receptor (beta chain) sequence and its context. What this receptor recognizes is not known. No quality values exist for individual bases; no much larger clone is one base distant. The source of the sample is a study of T cell responses to AZD1222 COVID-19 vaccine (TCRdb year 2021). Notes on the research overall: AZD1222 recipients given second doses at about 4 weeks or at about 12 weeks were pooled, since spike-specific TCR depth and breadth were not found to differ between the two schedules. TCR sequencing covered roughly 230 trial participants: about 210 given two doses of AZD1222 and some 25 given two doses of MenACWY control vaccine. Trial participants were enrolled into age subgroups of 18-55, 56-69 and 70-plus years, which contained about 160, 30 and 59 TCR-sequenced participants, respectively.

The CDR3 regions of human TCRbeta chains were subjected to immunosequencing. In the authors' own workflow: Repertoire TCRs were checked for matches against a reference library of SARS-CoV-2-specific TCRs that had been generated using the MIRA antigen-specificity platform. Breadth meant the fraction of unique TCRs that were SARS-CoV-2-associated, whereas depth meant the fraction of total T cells that were SARS-CoV-2-associated. Using the MIRA data, each spike-specific TCR was mapped to the spike region that the TCR reacts to and placed in a CD4 or CD8 class. Log10-transformed breadth and depth values were compared by one-way ANOVA with Sidak's multiple comparisons tests. The immuneACCESS repertoire file appears here via TCRdb, limited to in-frame rearrangements. These files lack a portion of the clones; in checked studies, under half of the deficit traces to unresolved V genes, and the cause of the others is not known. V and J calls and clone size are given by that table; D and trimming were obtained from the DNA. For this sample there are about 100,000 clones; about 88% appear just once. The top ten constitute 2.5% to 3% of the sample.

What this sample's time point label stands for: baseline before first vaccination. The vaccinee samples were drawn from two UK trials, COV001 and COV002, one of which was a single-blind randomized controlled phase 2/3 trial testing AZD1222 (ChAdOx1 nCoV-19) in healthy adults. For TCRbeta chain sequencing, PBMC samples were collected from trial participants at day 0 and at day 28 after the second dose. The study at large found these results: Because no day 14 peak-response samples were available, repertoires were characterized only after the peak T cell response. Most participants were white British and females outnumbered males, and the authors suggested that clonal diversity may have been underestimated. The 56-69-year group was small, and its depth increase did not reach significance, likely because of low power. Vaccine-associated CD4 TCRs spanned the whole spike protein, with dominant responses in regions 160-218 and 743-854. Spike-specific TCR breadth and depth rose significantly after two AZD1222 doses compared with day 0 and with MenACWY recipients. Reportedly, almost half of the unique spike-specific TCRs recognized epitopes lying outside the regions that are mutated in the B.1.351 and B.1.1.7 variants. Conclusions about previously exposed vaccinees are limited, since just five or six AZD1222 recipients were seropositive for SARS-CoV-2 at baseline.

In the germline V gene (reference sequence), CDR1 corresponds to LNHNV and CDR2 to YYDKDF. At the junction V is shortened by 0 bases and J by 0 bases, with 12 bases in between. Counted from cysteine to phenylalanine, this CDR3 has 17 amino acids. Just the 51-base CDR3 DNA is kept, in frame starting at base 1. The rearranged segments are TRBV15 and TRBJ2-1; TRBD1 is possibly the D segment (5 matching bases). The sample here was peripheral blood, taken on day 0 of AZD1222 vaccination. The receptor's source is an adult in good health. Read as DNA, the sequence is TGTGCCACCAGCAGAGATAGACAGTTAAACTCCTACAATGAGCAGTTCTTC. This gives the protein CATSRDRQLNSYNEQFF.